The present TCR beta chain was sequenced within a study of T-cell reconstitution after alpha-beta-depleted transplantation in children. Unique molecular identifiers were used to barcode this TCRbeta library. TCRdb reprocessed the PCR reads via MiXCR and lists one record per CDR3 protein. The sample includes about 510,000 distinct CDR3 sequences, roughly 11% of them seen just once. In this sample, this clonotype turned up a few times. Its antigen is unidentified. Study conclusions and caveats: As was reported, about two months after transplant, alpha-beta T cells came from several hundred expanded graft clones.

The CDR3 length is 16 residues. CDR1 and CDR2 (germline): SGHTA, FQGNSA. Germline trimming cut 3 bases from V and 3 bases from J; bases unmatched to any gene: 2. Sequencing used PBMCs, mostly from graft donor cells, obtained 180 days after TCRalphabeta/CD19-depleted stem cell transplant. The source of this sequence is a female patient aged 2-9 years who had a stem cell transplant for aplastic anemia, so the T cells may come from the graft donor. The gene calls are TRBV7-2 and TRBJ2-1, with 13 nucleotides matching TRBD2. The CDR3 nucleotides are TGTGCCAGCAGCTTCAGGACTAGCGGGAGCTACAATGAGCAGTTCTTC. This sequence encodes CASSFRTSGSYNEQFF. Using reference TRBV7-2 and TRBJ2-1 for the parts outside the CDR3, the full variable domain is GAGVSQSPSNKVTEKGKDVELRCDPISGHTALYWYRQSLGQGLEFLIYFQGNSAPDKSGLPSDRFSAERTGGSVSTLTIQRTQQEDSAVYLCASSFRTSGSYNEQFFGPGTRLTVL.